A selection of T cell receptor beta chains follows, all from one sample in a study of Graves' ophthalmopathy and Graves' hyperthyroidism. Each CDR3 protein gets one entry after TCRdb re-called the multiplex PCR reads with MiXCR. Found here are about 740,000 distinct CDR3 sequences, approximately 40% of them singletons; the top ten hold less than 55%. The sample comprised peripheral blood. Receptors were obtained from an adult man with Graves' ophthalmopathy. Both conserved end residues are part of each CDR3. The order of the fields is D gene, V gene, J gene, clone size, CDR3 protein, CDR3 DNA. The D gene is left open where the match is weak. Only part of the rows carry a size: once, few, many, or a class if the clone is expanded.

d_call: .
v_call: TRBV7-2
j_call: TRBJ1-6
clone_size: many
cdr3_aa: CASSLESSYNSPLHF
cdr3_nt: TGTGCCAGCAGCTTAGAAAGCTCCTATAATTCACCCCTCCACTTT

d_call: TRBD1
v_call: TRBV6-6
j_call: TRBJ1-1
clone_size: many
cdr3_aa: CASREGTGGGMNTEAFF
cdr3_nt: TGTGCCAGCAGGGAAGGGACAGGGGGAGGCATGAACACTGAAGCTTTCTTT

d_call: TRBD1
v_call: TRBV10-3
j_call: TRBJ2-7
clone_size: .
cdr3_aa: CASSNRGLYEQYF
cdr3_nt: TGTGCCAGCAGTAACAGGGGGCTCTACGAGCAGTACTTC

d_call: .
v_call: TRBV19
j_call: TRBJ1-2
clone_size: few
cdr3_aa: CASRGEKSYGYTF
cdr3_nt: TGTGCCAGTAGGGGGGAAAAAAGTTACGGCTACACCTTC

d_call: .
v_call: TRBV20-1
j_call: TRBJ2-5
clone_size: many
cdr3_aa: CSAIGPARALETQYF
cdr3_nt: TGCAGTGCTATCGGGCCAGCGAGAGCTCTAGAGACCCAGTACTTC

d_call: TRBD2
v_call: TRBV29-1
j_call: TRBJ2-7
clone_size: .
cdr3_aa: CSVEAGGAVGNYEQYF
cdr3_nt: TGCAGCGTTGAAGCCGGGGGGGCGGTTGGAAACTACGAGCAGTACTTC

d_call: TRBD1
v_call: TRBV15
j_call: TRBJ1-2
clone_size: few
cdr3_aa: CASRRHEGQYYGYTF
cdr3_nt: TGTGCCAGCAGGCGTCACGAGGGACAGTACTATGGCTACACCTTC

d_call: .
v_call: TRBV10-3
j_call: TRBJ1-4
clone_size: .
cdr3_aa: CAISSAGTNEKLFF
cdr3_nt: TGTGCCATCAGCTCCGCAGGGACTAATGAAAAACTGTTTTTT

d_call: TRBD2
v_call: TRBV19
j_call: TRBJ2-2
clone_size: .
cdr3_aa: CASSIYGAAGEPFF
cdr3_nt: TGTGCCAGTAGTATTTACGGGGCCGCGGGGGAGCCGTTTTTT

d_call: .
v_call: TRBV20-1
j_call: TRBJ1-1
clone_size: few
cdr3_aa: CSARVTGGGTEAFF
cdr3_nt: TGCAGTGCTAGAGTTACGGGCGGGGGCACTGAAGCTTTCTTT

d_call: TRBD1
v_call: TRBV7-9
j_call: TRBJ2-5
clone_size: .
cdr3_aa: CASSLGQGF
cdr3_nt: TGTGCCAGCAGCTTGGGACAGGGCTTC

d_call: .
v_call: TRBV7-2
j_call: TRBJ2-7
clone_size: many
cdr3_aa: CASSLALGGPYPYEQYF
cdr3_nt: TGTGCCAGCAGCTTAGCTTTAGGTGGCCCTTACCCCTACGAGCAGTACTTC

d_call: TRBD1
v_call: TRBV7-9
j_call: TRBJ2-7
clone_size: .
cdr3_aa: CASSLSGPGTADYEQYF
cdr3_nt: TGTGCCAGCAGCTTGTCCGGTCCCGGGACAGCAGATTACGAGCAGTACTTC

d_call: TRBD1
v_call: TRBV2
j_call: TRBJ1-2
clone_size: .
cdr3_aa: CASGDRGGHGYTF
cdr3_nt: TGTGCCAGCGGGGACAGGGGGGGACATGGCTACACCTTC

d_call: .
v_call: TRBV10-3
j_call: TRBJ1-5
clone_size: once
cdr3_aa: CAISDATDQPQHF
cdr3_nt: TGTGCCATCAGTGACGCAACGGATCAGCCCCAGCATTTT

d_call: TRBD1
v_call: TRBV10-3
j_call: TRBJ1-4
clone_size: many
cdr3_aa: CAISDPGQGNEKLFF
cdr3_nt: TGTGCCATCAGTGACCCGGGACAGGGCAATGAAAAACTGTTTTTT

d_call: .
v_call: TRBV4-2
j_call: TRBJ2-1
clone_size: .
cdr3_aa: CASSQDEIYNEQFF
cdr3_nt: TGTGCCAGCAGCCAAGATGAGATCTACAATGAGCAGTTCTTC

d_call: .
v_call: TRBV25-1
j_call: TRBJ2-2
clone_size: .
cdr3_aa: CASRVVSNTGELFF
cdr3_nt: TGCGCCAGCAGGGTAGTATCAAACACCGGGGAGCTGTTTTTT

d_call: .
v_call: TRBV5-1
j_call: TRBJ1-1
clone_size: few
cdr3_aa: CASSLRGSGDVGTEAFF
cdr3_nt: TGCGCCAGCAGCTTGAGGGGCAGTGGGGACGTGGGCACTGAAGCTTTCTTT

d_call: TRBD1
v_call: TRBV12-3/TRBV12-4
j_call: TRBJ2-5
clone_size: many
cdr3_aa: CASSWDRGTQYF
cdr3_nt: TGTGCCAGCAGTTGGGACAGGGGGACCCAGTACTTC

d_call: TRBD1
v_call: TRBV7-8
j_call: TRBJ1-5
clone_size: many
cdr3_aa: CASSSGQNSNQPQHF
cdr3_nt: TGTGCCAGCAGCTCGGGACAGAATAGCAATCAGCCCCAGCATTTT

d_call: .
v_call: TRBV7-2
j_call: TRBJ1-4
clone_size: many
cdr3_aa: CASSLGQLNEKLFF
cdr3_nt: TGTGCCAGCAGCTTAGGGCAGCTAAATGAAAAACTGTTTTTT

d_call: .
v_call: TRBV19
j_call: TRBJ1-2
clone_size: many
cdr3_aa: CASSTQDYGYTF
cdr3_nt: TGTGCCAGTAGTACGCAGGATTATGGCTACACCTTC

d_call: .
v_call: TRBV7-9
j_call: TRBJ2-7
clone_size: many
cdr3_aa: CASSSRTAYEQYF
cdr3_nt: TGTGCCAGCAGTTCCCGGACAGCCTACGAGCAGTACTTC

d_call: TRBD2
v_call: TRBV5-1
j_call: TRBJ2-5
clone_size: .
cdr3_aa: CASSLGRGGGETQYF
cdr3_nt: TGCGCCAGCAGCTTGGGCCGGGGGGGGGGAGAGACCCAGTACTTC

d_call: .
v_call: TRBV9
j_call: TRBJ1-1
clone_size: .
cdr3_aa: CASSQERTDPVPEAFF
cdr3_nt: TGTGCCAGCAGCCAAGAACGGACAGACCCTGTCCCTGAAGCTTTCTTT

d_call: .
v_call: TRBV25-1
j_call: TRBJ1-4
clone_size: few
cdr3_aa: CASKEAVTNEKLFF
cdr3_nt: TGTGCCAGCAAAGAGGCAGTGACGAATGAAAAACTGTTTTTT

d_call: .
v_call: TRBV6-5
j_call: TRBJ1-2
clone_size: few
cdr3_aa: CASGGGFWMSYTF
cdr3_nt: TGTGCCAGCGGGGGTGGCTTCTGGATGAGCTACACCTTC

d_call: .
v_call: TRBV25-1
j_call: TRBJ2-2
clone_size: .
cdr3_aa: CASSIRSGNANTGELFF
cdr3_nt: TGTGCCAGTAGTATCCGGAGCGGTAACGCGAACACCGGGGAGCTGTTTTTT

d_call: TRBD1
v_call: TRBV7-9
j_call: TRBJ1-2
clone_size: .
cdr3_aa: CASRPGGTPAGNYGYTF
cdr3_nt: TGTGCCAGCAGACCAGGGGGGACACCGGCGGGGAACTATGGCTACACCTTC

d_call: .
v_call: TRBV14
j_call: TRBJ1-6
clone_size: .
cdr3_aa: CASSPRDGLNSPLHF
cdr3_nt: TGTGCCAGCTCACCACGGGACGGACTTAATTCACCCCTCCACTTT

d_call: .
v_call: TRBV7-9
j_call: TRBJ1-2
clone_size: .
cdr3_aa: CASSQEGSDEGGYTF
cdr3_nt: TGTGCCAGCAGCCAAGAGGGATCAGACGAGGGTGGCTACACCTTC

d_call: TRBD2
v_call: TRBV7-9
j_call: TRBJ2-6
clone_size: many
cdr3_aa: CASSLGGFSGANVLTF
cdr3_nt: TGTGCCAGCAGCTTGGGGGGGTTCTCTGGGGCCAACGTCCTGACTTTC

d_call: .
v_call: TRBV7-6
j_call: TRBJ2-2
clone_size: many
cdr3_aa: CASSFSRPGELFF
cdr3_nt: TGTGCCAGCAGCTTTTCTAGACCCGGGGAGCTGTTTTTT

d_call: TRBD1
v_call: TRBV5-1
j_call: TRBJ2-5
clone_size: .
cdr3_aa: CASSPGQGVQLQETQYF
cdr3_nt: TGCGCCAGCAGCCCCGGACAGGGGGTACAACTCCAGGAGACCCAGTACTTC

d_call: .
v_call: TRBV2
j_call: TRBJ1-1
clone_size: many
cdr3_aa: CASSEGNTEAFF
cdr3_nt: TGTGCCAGCAGTGAGGGGAACACTGAAGCTTTCTTT

d_call: TRBD1
v_call: TRBV24-1
j_call: TRBJ1-5
clone_size: few
cdr3_aa: CASRTTGGAGQPQHF
cdr3_nt: TGTGCCAGCAGAACCACAGGGGGCGCGGGTCAGCCCCAGCATTTT

d_call: TRBD1
v_call: TRBV25-1
j_call: TRBJ1-3
clone_size: many
cdr3_aa: CASSRGQGTLISGNTIYF
cdr3_nt: TGTGCCAGCAGTCGCGGACAGGGGACACTGATCTCTGGAAACACCATATATTTT

d_call: .
v_call: TRBV9
j_call: TRBJ1-6
clone_size: few
cdr3_aa: CASSPESAYNSPLHF
cdr3_nt: TGTGCCAGCAGCCCAGAGTCAGCTTATAATTCACCCCTCCACTTT

d_call: .
v_call: TRBV19
j_call: TRBJ1-5
clone_size: few
cdr3_aa: CASRKGQNSNQPQHF
cdr3_nt: TGTGCCAGTAGGAAGGGACAAAATAGCAATCAGCCCCAGCATTTT

d_call: .
v_call: TRBV25-1
j_call: TRBJ1-1
clone_size: .
cdr3_aa: CASSEYGRGRAEAFF
cdr3_nt: TGTGCCAGCAGTGAATATGGACGGGGTAGGGCTGAAGCTTTCTTT

d_call: .
v_call: TRBV7-9
j_call: TRBJ2-2
clone_size: few
cdr3_aa: CASSLQHGPNTGELFF
cdr3_nt: TGTGCCAGCAGCTTACAACACGGACCGAACACCGGGGAGCTGTTTTTT

d_call: TRBD1
v_call: TRBV11-2
j_call: TRBJ2-5
clone_size: .
cdr3_aa: CASSSEGQGRGQETQYF
cdr3_nt: TGTGCCAGCAGCTCGGAAGGACAGGGGCGAGGACAAGAGACCCAGTACTTC

d_call: TRBD1
v_call: TRBV5-4
j_call: TRBJ2-7
clone_size: .
cdr3_aa: CASSSNMHRGLYEQYF
cdr3_nt: TGTGCCAGCAGCTCGAACATGCACAGGGGGCTGTACGAGCAGTACTTC

d_call: .
v_call: TRBV7-8
j_call: TRBJ1-2
clone_size: many
cdr3_aa: CASSLVTSNYGYTF
cdr3_nt: TGTGCCAGCAGCTTAGTCACCTCTAACTATGGCTACACCTTC

d_call: .
v_call: TRBV10-3
j_call: TRBJ1-4
clone_size: once
cdr3_aa: CAISENQDPAGELFF
cdr3_nt: TGTGCCATCAGTGAGAATCAGGACCCGGCGGGCGAACTGTTTTTT

d_call: TRBD1
v_call: TRBV6-5
j_call: TRBJ1-1
clone_size: .
cdr3_aa: CASSYGGTGGSAFF
cdr3_nt: TGTGCCAGCAGTTACGGCGGGACAGGGGGTTCGGCTTTCTTT

d_call: .
v_call: TRBV4-3
j_call: TRBJ2-7
clone_size: .
cdr3_aa: CASSQEFASYEQYF
cdr3_nt: TGCGCCAGCAGCCAAGAGTTCGCTTCCTACGAGCAGTACTTC

d_call: TRBD1
v_call: TRBV29-1
j_call: TRBJ1-1
clone_size: .
cdr3_aa: CSVAGQGGTEAFF
cdr3_nt: TGCAGCGTTGCCGGACAGGGGGGCACTGAAGCTTTCTTT

d_call: TRBD1
v_call: TRBV25-1
j_call: TRBJ1-5
clone_size: .
cdr3_aa: CASAGTGTGGPQHF
cdr3_nt: TGTGCCAGCGCGGGGACCGGGACAGGGGGACCCCAGCATTTT

d_call: .
v_call: TRBV6-5
j_call: TRBJ1-1
clone_size: .
cdr3_aa: CASSYDGTTEAFF
cdr3_nt: TGTGCCAGCAGTTATGATGGGACGACTGAAGCTTTCTTT

d_call: .
v_call: TRBV2
j_call: TRBJ1-1
clone_size: many
cdr3_aa: CASSELGQGNTEAFF
cdr3_nt: TGTGCCAGCAGTGAATTGGGGCAGGGGAACACTGAAGCTTTCTTT